Described below is a single TCR beta chain sequence and its context. These data belong to a study of T cells in Graves' hyperthyroidism and ophthalmopathy. Amplification of TCR beta CDR3 regions used RNA as the template. Carried out on the TCR CDR3, a first-round RT-PCR used the HTBI primer set. TCRdb fed the multiplex PCR reads into MiXCR, producing one record per CDR3 protein. The table includes 700,000 to 850,000 distinct CDR3 sequences, around 40% detected once. The germline V gene encodes CDR1 LNHNV and CDR2 YYDKDF (reference sequence). The CDR3 is 13 residues long. Trimming stripped 3 bases from V and 4 bases from J, with 4 bases between.

Sequencing used blood. The V call is TRBV15, the J call TRBJ1-6; D is ambiguous. The sequence was obtained from a woman between 40 and 50 years old with Graves' hyperthyroidism. In DNA, the CDR3 is TGTGCCACCAGCAGCAAATATAATTCACCCCTCCACTTT. It translates to CATSSKYNSPLHF.